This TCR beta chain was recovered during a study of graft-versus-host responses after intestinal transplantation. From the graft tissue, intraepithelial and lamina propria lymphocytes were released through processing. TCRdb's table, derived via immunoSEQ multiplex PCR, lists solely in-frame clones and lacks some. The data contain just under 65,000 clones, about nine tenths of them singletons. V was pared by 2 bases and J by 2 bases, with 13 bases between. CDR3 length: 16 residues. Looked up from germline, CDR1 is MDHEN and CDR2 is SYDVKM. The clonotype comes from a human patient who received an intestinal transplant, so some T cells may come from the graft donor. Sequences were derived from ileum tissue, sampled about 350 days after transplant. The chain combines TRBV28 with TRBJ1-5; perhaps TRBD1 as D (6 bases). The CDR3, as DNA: TGTGCCAGCAGTTTAAACTCCGCAGGGGGCAATCAGCCCCAGCATTTT. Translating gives CASSLNSAGGNQPQHF.